Listed here is a single T cell receptor beta chain. What it binds is unknown. The sample originates from a study of OX40 agonist ivuxolimab in advanced cancers. Study context: Patients received the agonistic anti-OX40 (CD134) antibody ivuxolimab.

The data were produced by immunoSEQ multiplex PCR, yet TCRdb's version contains in-frame clones alone and is incomplete. The table has roughly 76,000 clones, around nine tenths seen once. The study, taken as a whole, reports: The authors also found low normalized T-cell clonal expansion in some nonresponders. The authors did not determine the antigen specificity of the expanded peripheral T cells. Among T cells, CD8+ cells averaged more expanded clones than CD4+ cells.

Germline V CDR1 and CDR2: SGHRS, YFSETQ. The V and J ends lost 1 base and 4 bases, in that order; junction bases with no gene match: 4. This CDR3 spans 16 amino acids. The receptor was isolated from an adult with an advanced solid tumor such as melanoma, head and neck, liver or kidney cancer. Sequences were derived from CD4+ or CD8+ T cells sorted from blood, sampled in a trial of the OX40 agonist ivuxolimab. This chain links TRBV5-1 with TRBJ2-3; TRBD2 agrees at 12 bases. The DNA for the CDR3 is TGCGCCAGCAGCTTGACTAGCGGGGGGACATCAGATACGCAGTATTTT. This sequence encodes CASSLTSGGTSDTQYF. Drawing the rest from reference TRBV5-1 and TRBJ2-3, the complete variable domain is KAGVTQTPRYLIKTRGQQVTLSCSPISGHRSVSWYQQTPGQGLQFLFEYFSETQRNKGNFPGRFSGRQFSNSRSEMNVSTLELGDSALYLCASSLTSGGTSDTQYFGPGTRLTVL.